The text below deals with one T cell receptor beta chain. Its antigen is unidentified. One end of the junction varies from germline; a read error may be responsible. TCR beta cDNA came from approximately 0.55 ug total RNA, primed with a constant-region primer. Three-round nested multiplex PCR performed with slightly modified ARM-PCR produced the TCR beta libraries. Running approximately 10 cycles apiece, the first two PCR rounds relied on TRBV1-TRBV30 forward primers together with a C-beta reverse primer. TCRdb re-called the multiplex PCR reads through MiXCR, storing one row per CDR3 protein. The sample shows around 330,000 distinct CDR3 sequences, roughly three fifths of them seen only once. The data stem from a study of tumor-infiltrating lymphocytes in primary liver carcinoma. The overall study: Each of the growths was stage T1-T3 N0M0, extending roughly 4.2 to 11 cm across. Productive TCRbeta reads per sample were roughly 3.5 to 7.13 million, not differing by tissue. Overall study findings and caveats: Researchers found tumor-adjacent and tumor-blood pairs overlapped less than tumor region pairs.

The CDR3 runs to 14 residues. In germline, CDR1 is SQVTM, CDR2 ANQGSEA. The authors took blood RNA from unsorted whole blood and also extracted germline DNA. The sequenced sample consisted of peripheral blood. This chain joins TRBV29-1 and TRBJ2-2; TRBD1 is a possible D gene (5 bases). The receptor was derived from a woman younger than 45 with primary liver carcinoma and hepatitis B virus infection. The CDR3 protein is CSVEGRANTRELFF. As DNA, the CDR3 is TGCAGCGTTGAGGGCAGGGCGAACACCCGGGAGCTGTTTTTT.